Listed here are 29 T cell receptor beta chains from one sample, sequenced in a study of cytomegalovirus exposure and HLA in healthy donors. The PCR employed 60 Vbeta primers together with 13 Jbeta primers. The protocol was immunoSEQ multiplex PCR, while the TCRdb copy is restricted to in-frame clones and leaves out a portion. Of about 180,000 clones in the sample, around 78% were seen once. The material sequenced was PBMCs. All receptors derive from a man between 18 and 35 years old in good health and CMV-seronegative.

In its sample, this clone was seen once. V is TRBV14 and J is TRBJ2-7, with a possible D match to TRBD2 (5 bases). The CDR3 extends over 13 amino acids. Per the germline V gene, CDR1 is SGHDN and CDR2 is FVKESK. V lost 4 bases and J lost 3, with 10 bases in between. CDR3 sequence reads: CASSRNRDYEQYF. CDR3 sequence (DNA): TGTGCCAGCAGCCGGAATCGGGACTACGAGCAGTACTTC.

This clone was counted between two and nine times. The rearrangement joins TRBV30 to TRBJ1-5; 8 bases agree with TRBD1. Trimming cost V 5 bases and J 7 bases; bases outside gene matches: 7. Per the germline V gene, CDR1 is GTSNPN and CDR2 is SVGIG (reference sequence). The CDR3 contains 13 residues. As DNA, the CDR3 is TGTGCCTGGTCGGACAGGGAGGGCCAGCCCCAGCATTTT. Translated, it gives CAWSDREGQPQHF.

This chain connects TRBV5-1 to TRBJ1-3; no definite D call. Per germline, CDR1 SGHRS and CDR2 YFSETQ. V lost 3 bases and J 4 bases, leaving 5 bases between the germline ends. The CDR3 length is 12 residues. The CDR3 protein is CASSYTGNTIYF. CDR3 nucleotides: TGCGCCAGCAGCTACACGGGAAACACCATATATTTT.

V gene TRBV5-1 combines with J gene TRBJ2-3, with D tentatively TRBD1 (5 bases). The CDR3 totals 13 residues. Trimming stripped 0 bases from V and 6 bases from J, with 8 bases between. Germline CDR1 SGHRS, CDR2 YFSETQ. CDR3 bases: TGCGCCAGCAGCTTGGCCAGGGATGATACGCAGTATTTT. It encodes CASSLARDDTQYF.

This clone was seen a handful of times. The chain carries TRBV27 and TRBJ2-2; 16 bases are shared with TRBD2. V was clipped by 8 bases and J by 4 bases; unmatched bases: 13. CDR1 MNHEY and CDR2 SMNVEV come from the germline V gene (reference sequence). CDR3 length: 19 residues. DNA of the CDR3: TGTGCCAGCCAGTCCTTTGGGACTAGCGGGAGGGTTTCCACCGGGGAGCTGTTTTTT. Encoded protein: CASQSFGTSGRVSTGELFF.

V usage is TRBV30 and J usage is TRBJ2-5; perhaps TRBD1 as D (6 bases). The J call is doubtful: the DNA matches TRBJ2-7 better. This CDR3 has 16 residues. Germline loops: CDR1 GTSNPN, CDR2 SVGIG (reference sequence). The CDR3 DNA reads as TGTGCCTGGAGTGAGGGCTTAAAGGACAGCTCCTACGAGCAGTACTTC. This translates into CAWSEGLKDSSYEQYF.

The rearrangement joins TRBV6-5 to TRBJ1-1, with 9 positions matching TRBD1. After removal of 0 bases from V and 2 bases from J, the junction contained 4 bases not matched to a gene. The CDR3 totals 16 residues. Germline assignment: CDR1 MNHEY and CDR2 SVGAGI. CDR3 sequence: CASSYSGQGLNTEAFF. Here the CDR3 DNA reads TGTGCCAGCAGTTACTCGGGACAGGGCCTTAACACTGAAGCTTTCTTT.

This chain joins TRBV29-1 and TRBJ1-1; D might be TRBD1 (5 bases). CDR3 length equals 14 residues. With 1 base removed from V and 4 bases from J, the gap between germline ends came to 13 bases. CDR1 and CDR2 from the germline V gene are SQVTM and ANQGSEA. CDR3 coding DNA: TGCAGCGTTGAAGGGCGGAGGGGTAGCACTGAAGCTTTCTTT. The encoded protein is CSVEGRRGSTEAFF.

The CDR3 region has the DNA TGTGCTAGTGGTATCTCGGGAGAGGGAACAGATACGCAGTATTTT. Amino acids: CASGISGEGTDTQYF. The chain links TRBV12-5 to TRBJ2-3; perhaps TRBD2 as D (6 bases). Trimming took off 5 bases at V and 3 bases at J, with 15 bases between the two ends. CDR3 length: 15 residues. The germline V gene encodes CDR1 LGHNT and CDR2 FRNRAP. Combining the CDR3 with reference TRBV12-5 and TRBJ2-3 gives the whole variable domain DARVTQTPRHKVTEMGQEVTMRCQPILGHNTVFWYRQTMMQGLELLAYFRNRAPLDDSGMPKDRFSAEMPDATLATLKIQPSEPRDSAVYFCASGISGEGTDTQYFGPGTRLTVL.

The table lists this clone with a count of one. V is TRBV29-1 and J is TRBJ2-7, with D tentatively TRBD1 (6 bases). The CDR3 consists of 13 residues. Germline CDR1 SQVTM, CDR2 ANQGSEA. V lost 2 bases, J lost 5 bases, and 13 bases lay in between. The CDR3 sequence is CSVESRGGNEQYF. The CDR3 DNA sequence: TGCAGCGTTGAATCCAGGGGCGGCAACGAGCAGTACTTC.

This sequence joins TRBV19 and TRBJ1-2, with D maybe TRBD1 (6 bases). The germline CDR1 and CDR2 sequences are LNHDA and SQIVND (reference sequence). Trimming removed 3 bases from V and 2 bases from J, with 10 bases in between. This CDR3 spans 14 amino acids. Here the CDR3 reads CASSIWDTNYGYTF. For the CDR3, the DNA is TGTGCCAGTAGTATTTGGGACACCAACTATGGCTACACCTTC. Drawing the rest from reference TRBV19 and TRBJ1-2, the complete variable domain is DGGITQSPKYLFRKEGQNVTLSCEQNLNHDAMYWYRQDPGQGLRLIYYSQIVNDFQKGDIAEGYSVSREKKESFPLTVTSAQKNPTAFYLCASSIWDTNYGYTFGSGTRLTVV.

The chain carries TRBV18 and TRBJ1-3, with 7 bases lining up with TRBD1. The germline V gene has CDR1 KGHSH and CDR2 LQKENI. The ends lost 4 bases at V and 5 bases at J; junction bases unmatched: 17. CDR3 length equals 18 residues. CDR3 in DNA: TGTGCCAGCTCACGAAGAACACAGGGGCCTGATTGGCGAAACACCATATATTTT. It encodes CASSRRTQGPDWRNTIYF.

J is TRBJ2-7 and V is TRBV27, with D possibly being TRBD2 (6 bases). This CDR3 comprises 11 residues. V lost 8 bases and J 6 bases, leaving 11 bases between the germline ends. Per germline, CDR1 MNHEY and CDR2 SMNVEV (reference sequence). The CDR3 spells CASRLGGEQYF. CDR3 sequence (DNA): TGTGCCAGCCGCCTGGGGGGCGAGCAGTACTTC.

The chain is built from TRBV9 and TRBJ1-4, with TRBD1 matching 11 bases. Germline assignment: CDR1 SGDLS and CDR2 YYNGEE. CDR3 length: 17 amino acids. Unmatched junction bases numbered 2, after V lost 0 bases and J lost 1 base. CDR3 sequence reads: CASSVGTGGGTNEKLFF. The CDR3 nucleotides are TGTGCCAGCAGCGTAGGGACAGGGGGCGGAACTAATGAAAAACTGTTTTTT.

The chain couples TRBV4-1 to TRBJ1-1; TRBD1 aligns across 7 bases. Germline trimming cut 2 bases from V and 6 bases from J; bases unmatched to any gene: 9. This CDR3 contains 15 residues. Germline V CDR1 and CDR2: MGHRA, YSYEKL. The CDR3 nucleotides are TGCGCCAGCAGCCAACTGGCAGGGGGTGGGTCTGAAGCTTTCTTT. Translating it yields CASSQLAGGGSEAFF.

This chain links TRBV5-4 with TRBJ2-3, with 10 bases lining up with TRBD2. Germline V gene sequence: CDR1 SGHNT, CDR2 YYREEE (reference sequence). J was trimmed by 3 bases and V by 2 bases; bases with no gene match: 3. The CDR3 consists of 15 residues. CDR3 loop: CASSLAGGPTDTQYF. CDR3 nucleotide sequence: TGTGCCAGCAGCTTAGCGGGGGGGCCGACAGATACGCAGTATTTT.

J is TRBJ2-5 and V is TRBV7-2, with 9 bases fitting TRBD2. The CDR3 runs 16 residues. The ends lost 1 base at V and 5 bases at J; junction bases unmatched: 8. Germline CDR1 and CDR2: SGHTA and FQGNSA. The CDR3, as DNA: TGTGCCAGCAGCTTAGGAGCGGCGGGGGGGCTGGAGACCCAGTACTTC. Protein: CASSLGAAGGLETQYF.

The V call is TRBV7-6, the J call TRBJ2-3, with 10 bases aligning to TRBD2. The germline V gene encodes CDR1 SGHVS and CDR2 FNYEAQ. Trimming removed 5 bases from V and 4 bases from J; junction bases left unmatched: 9. The CDR3 loop spans 16 amino acids. In nucleotides, the CDR3 is TGTGCCAGCAGCCAACGGACTAGCGGAATTCCAGATACGCAGTATTTT. Translated: CASSQRTSGIPDTQYF.

This clone has more than one count but fewer than ten. The rearrangement joins TRBV6-6 to TRBJ1-5, with a tentative D call TRBD1 (6 bases). Germline loops: CDR1 MNHNY, CDR2 SVGAGI (reference sequence). The CDR3 consists of 15 residues. The V and J ends lost 0 bases and 6 bases respectively, with 12 bases between them. CDR3 amino acids: CASSYSDRPPQPQHF. The CDR3 DNA sequence: TGTGCCAGCAGTTACTCCGACAGGCCCCCTCAGCCCCAGCATTTT.

This clone was observed a handful of times. The V call is TRBV7-2, the J call TRBJ2-7; D may be TRBD1 (7 bases). V shed 5 bases and J shed 3 bases, with 11 bases lying between them. CDR3 length: 13 amino acids. From germline, CDR1 is SGHTA and CDR2 FQGNSA. In DNA form, the CDR3 reads TGTGCCAGCAGCCAGCAGGGGGGCTACGAGCAGTACTTC. Translation: CASSQQGGYEQYF.

The chain has TRBV14 and TRBJ1-1; D ambiguous. This CDR3 has 16 residues. V was shortened by 0 bases and J by 1 base, with 12 bases between the two germline ends. Germline assignment: CDR1 SGHDN and CDR2 FVKESK. The CDR3 here is CASSQDPRRGNTEAFF. The CDR3 region has the DNA TGTGCCAGCAGCCAAGATCCAAGGCGCGGGAACACTGAAGCTTTCTTT.

The chain is built from TRBV13 and TRBJ1-6, with 7 bases lining up with TRBD1. The CDR3 has 14 amino acids. V was clipped by 6 bases and J by 7 bases; unmatched bases: 6. Germline values: CDR1 PRHDT, CDR2 FYEKMQ (reference sequence). CDR3 nucleotides: TGTGCCAGCAGAACGACAGGGTCGAATTCACCCCTCCACTTT. Its protein is CASRTTGSNSPLHF.

The J gene is TRBJ2-3, the V gene TRBV11-2, with TRBD1 as a possible D gene (6 bases). V was shortened by 11 bases and J by 6 bases, with 21 bases between the two germline ends. In germline, CDR1 is SGHAT, CDR2 FQNNGV. The length of the CDR3 is 14 residues. The CDR3 coding sequence is TGTGCCGCAGGCAAGACAGGCCCCCGGGATACGCAGTATTTT. Protein product: CAAGKTGPRDTQYF.

The J gene is TRBJ1-6, the V gene TRBV30; TRBD1 matches 7 bases. Looked up from germline, CDR1 is GTSNPN and CDR2 is SVGIG (reference sequence). J lost 10 bases, V lost 1 base, and 16 bases had no gene match. The CDR3 extends over 17 amino acids. CDR3 sequence: CAWSDPFYRGPWSPLHF. The CDR3 region has the DNA TGTGCCTGGAGTGATCCCTTCTACAGGGGTCCGTGGTCACCCCTCCACTTT. Combining the CDR3 with reference TRBV30 and TRBJ1-6 gives the whole variable domain SQTIHQWPATLVQPVGSPLSLECTVEGTSNPNLYWYRQAAGRGLQLLFYSVGIGQISSEVPQNLSASRPQDRQFILSSKKLLLSDSGFYLCAWSDPFYRGPWSPLHFGNGTRLTVT.

This clone was observed a single time. This chain uses TRBV6-1 with TRBJ1-2; 7 nucleotides match TRBD1. Germline V gene sequence: CDR1 MNHNS, CDR2 SASEGT. Unmatched junction bases numbered 9, after V lost 7 bases and J lost 4 bases. CDR3 length: 14 amino acids. CDR3 in DNA: TGTGCCAGCATCCCAAGGAAGGGGGCCTATGGCTACACCTTC. Protein: CASIPRKGAYGYTF.

The chain recombines TRBV2 with TRBJ2-1; 7 bases fit TRBD1. The CDR3 is 17 residues long. The germline gives CDR1 SNHLY, CDR2 FYNNEI. Trimming cost V 5 bases and J 0 bases; bases outside gene matches: 10. The CDR3 sequence is CASSSRDSPLSYNEQFF. The CDR3 DNA sequence: TGTGCCAGCAGTAGCAGGGACAGCCCGCTCTCCTACAATGAGCAGTTCTTC.

This chain joins TRBV7-3 and TRBJ2-5; 10 bases match TRBD2. The V gene's germline CDR1 is SGHTA and CDR2 FQGTGA. Trimming took 3 bases from V and 2 from J; bases not matched to a gene: 6. This CDR3 is built from 16 residues. The CDR3 DNA is TGTGCCAGCAGCTTGGAGACTAGCGGGCAGCAAGAGACCCAGTACTTC. Its translation is CASSLETSGQQETQYF.

V usage is TRBV9 and J usage is TRBJ1-4, with TRBD1 matching 10 bases. CDR3 size: 13 residues. The V gene's germline CDR1 is SGDLS and CDR2 YYNGEE. The V segment lost 4 bases and the J segment 11 bases; nucleotides outside the gene matches: 5. CDR3 nucleotide sequence: TGTGCCAGCAGCCGGGACAGGGGAGGGAAACTGTTTTTT. This encodes CASSRDRGGKLFF.

This chain joins TRBV27 and TRBJ2-1; D gene uncertain. This CDR3 comprises 11 residues. Germline values: CDR1 MNHEY, CDR2 SMNVEV (reference sequence). The germline V and J ends were trimmed by 5 bases and 3 bases, with 2 bases remaining between them. The CDR3: CASSLYNEQFF. The CDR3 coding sequence is TGTGCCAGCAGTCTCTACAATGAGCAGTTCTTC.